This T cell receptor (beta chain) was sequenced in a study of T cells after yellow fever vaccination (dated by TCRdb to about 2019). A note on the overall study: The SMART-Seq v4 Ultra Low Input RNA kit was used to prepare libraries from fractions with low cell numbers. Bulk TCR alpha and beta repertoires were sequenced longitudinally to track T-cell clones before and after primary and booster YFV17D yellow fever vaccination. Two healthy male donors made up the cohort, one aged 18 to 30 years and the other aged 30 to 40 years. Blood was collected at multiple timepoints before and after primary and secondary immunization, and bulk PBMC replicates and cell subsets were isolated. The full study reports these points: After the booster, most of the clones that had expanded following primary vaccination were detected again (around 95% of CD4 and roughly 88% of CD8), which suggests that memory was broadly maintained. Only a couple of donors were included in the study, so the extent to which the findings can be generalized is limited. Computational filtering was required because FACS-sorted repertoires could contain abundant contaminating clonotypes from the bulk population. The secondary T-cell response was weaker than the primary response but faster, peaking on day 5 instead of day 15. A small share of clonotypes was detected in both CD4 and CD8 compartments, with the overlap likely arising from convergent recombination.

This clonotype has more than one count but fewer than ten. Its specific antigen is unknown. Base-call qualities are not available, and no considerably larger clone is one nucleotide away. The germline V gene specifies KGHDR as CDR1 and SFDVKD as CDR2. The germline V end is reduced by 4 bases and the J end by 5 bases; junction bases left unmatched: 12. The CDR3 goes from the cysteine to the phenylalanine over 17 residues. Only the CDR3 DNA is retained, 51 bases long and in frame from the first base. The treatment or condition label, read with the paper, signifies: live attenuated yellow fever vaccine strain. At each blood-draw timepoint, two biological replicates of bulk PBMCs were obtained. PBMCs were isolated from peripheral blood using a standard Ficoll-Paque protocol. TriZol was used to extract RNA from bulk PBMCs, from CD4 and CD8 fractions, and from dextramer-positive and dextramer-negative fractions.

TCR cDNA was synthesized by 5'RACE template switching, through which a universal primer site and unique molecular identifiers were introduced. Priming of cDNA synthesis was performed from both the TCR alpha and TCR beta constant segments. Library amplification involved two PCR steps, and the second step added sample barcodes and sequencing adapters. Sequencing of libraries was done on Illumina HiSeq 2500 (2x100 bp) or NovaSeq (2x150 bp). The authors' analysis ran thus. Reads were demultiplexed and collapsed into UMI consensus sequences with MIGEC, and V(D)J alignment was performed with MiXCR. Clonotypes responding to the vaccine were identified with edgeR on replicate PBMC samples, with the criteria of FDR below 0.01 and a log2 fold change above 5 up to day 15. Each bulk clonotype was labeled CD4 or CD8 based on which sequenced repertoire, CD4 or CD8, contained the clonotype at higher abundance. The public reads were run again by TCRdb, first through fastp at Q25 and then through MiXCR, and only productive beta chains were kept. Rows with a matching CDR3 protein are joined into one entry that keeps the most common DNA and genes. TCRdb's processing, not the authors', yielded these V and J calls. Within this sample are 300,000 to 400,000 distinct CDR3 sequences, with more than 8.5% of them counted one time only. The ten largest clones capture over 15% of the sample.

Sequenced material: PBMCs, taken on the day of the first yellow fever vaccination. Recombination linked TRBV24-1 to TRBJ2-2; 7 bases in the middle match TRBD1. This sequence originates from a man younger than 30 who received the YFV17D yellow fever vaccine. The CDR3 reads as follows: CATSDHENRGETGELFF. The DNA reads TGTGCCACCAGTGACCACGAGAACAGGGGTGAAACCGGGGAGCTGTTTTTT.